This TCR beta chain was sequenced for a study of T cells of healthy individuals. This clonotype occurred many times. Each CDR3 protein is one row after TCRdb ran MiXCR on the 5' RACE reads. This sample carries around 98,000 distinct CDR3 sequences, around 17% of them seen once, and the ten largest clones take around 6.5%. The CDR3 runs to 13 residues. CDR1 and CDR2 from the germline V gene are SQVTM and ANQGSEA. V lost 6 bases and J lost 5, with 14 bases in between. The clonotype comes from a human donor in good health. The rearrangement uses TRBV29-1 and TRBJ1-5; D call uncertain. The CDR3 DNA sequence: TGCAGCGTGGCTGATAGCATCGATCAGCCCCAGCATTTT. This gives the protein CSVADSIDQPQHF.